The source of this TCR beta chain is a study of cytomegalovirus exposure and HLA in healthy donors. General study points: V- and J-gene trimming in TCR beta was tied to a missense DCLRE1C variant by an analysis performed later.

Notes on this clone: Its specificity is unknown.

V was clipped by 5 bases and J by 3 bases; unmatched bases: 8. The germline CDR1 and CDR2 sequences are MDHEN and SYDVKM. This CDR3 has 16 amino acids. The PCR used 60 Vbeta and 13 Jbeta primers. Sequencing was performed with immunoSEQ multiplex PCR; in TCRdb, only in-frame clones are kept and a portion is missing. The table lists 170,000 or so clones, 77% of them singletons. The receptor was isolated from a woman in her fifties or sixties in good health and CMV-seropositive. Specimen: PBMCs. The chain carries TRBV28 and TRBJ2-3; 10 positions agree with TRBD2. The CDR3 bases are TGTGCCAGCAGTCCCCATCTAGCGGGAGCGACAGATACGCAGTATTTT. Translating gives CASSPHLAGATDTQYF.